This T cell receptor (beta chain) was identified during a study of tumor T cells in aggressive B-cell lymphoma. Germline V gene data show CDR1 as ENHRY and CDR2 as SYGVKD. Trimming pared 0 bases from V and 0 bases from J, leaving 7 bases between. The CDR3 covers 15 residues. TCRdb's table, derived via immunoSEQ multiplex PCR, lists solely in-frame clones and lacks some. The sample consists of roughly 2,700 clones, 87% of them appearing once. This sequence originates from an adult with diffuse large B cell lymphoma. The sequencing sample was made of tumor tissue. This chain connects TRBV10-3 to TRBJ2-3; D not resolved. The CDR3 DNA reads as TGTGCCATCAGTGAGTCGCGCGGAAGCACAGATACGCAGTATTTT. This encodes CAISESRGSTDTQYF.